This TCR beta chain was found in a study of a mutant IDH1 vaccine in newly diagnosed glioma (dated by TCRdb to about 2021). About the investigation overall: Vaccination started 4-6 weeks after radiotherapy alone, or was given together with temozolomide cycles in the groups whose treatment included chemotherapy. Peripheral blood samples were drawn at six visits, namely V03 (baseline), V05, V07, V10, V12 and V13. Longitudinal TCRB deep sequencing was done for some 26 treated patients, wherever samples were available for exploratory analyses. The week-35 safety follow-up was designated visit V12, and the week-47 end of study was designated visit V13. Prior to enrollment, patients had been given standard therapy consisting of radiotherapy alone, temozolomide alone, or radiochemotherapy with temozolomide, with the combination given to most patients. Of the 25 to 35 patients who were treated, around 62% were male and around 40% were female, and the mean age was around 43 years.

Notes on this clone: Its recognized antigen is unknown. Base qualities are not at hand, and no much larger clone is one base apart.

Measured from the cysteine to the phenylalanine, the CDR3 is 14 residues long. Only the CDR3 DNA is retained, 42 bases long and in frame from the first base. CDR1 and CDR2 are read off the germline V gene as SNHLY and FYNNEI. Relative to germline, V is 5 bases shorter and J is 6 bases shorter, with 14 bases between their ends. Findings and caveats that apply to the study as a whole: Pseudoprogression seemed to be unrelated to changes in the top peripheral T cell clonotypes found by TCRB sequencing. Vaccine-induced immune responses across multiple MHC alleles were detected in 80% to 95% of patients. Selection of PBMC samples for TCRB deep sequencing was based on availability. According to the authors, sample limitations meant that analyses of patient blood samples could not be reproduced.

Library preparation employed the immunoSEQ multiplex PCR assay. Following the manufacturer's protocol, the hsTCRB Kit was used to amplify rearranged TCR beta chain sequences. Sequencing of TCRB libraries was carried out on an Illumina MiSeq. As for the authors' bioinformatics: Demultiplexing, trimming and gene mapping were performed with the kit vendor's proprietary platform. TCRdb mirrors the immuneACCESS table, restricted to in-frame sequences. Some clones are absent from its copies; in checked studies, under half trace to an unresolved V gene, and the reason for the others is unknown. V and J calls and clone size follow that table, whereas D and trimming were derived from the DNA. The sample data list 45,000 to 55,000 clones, and around 85% of these were observed just once. 6% to 8% of the sample rests with the top ten. Interpreted using the paper, the time point label stands for: week 35, safety follow-up. A 20-mer mutant IDH1 peptide at 300 micrograms in Montanide made up each vaccine dose, which was injected subcutaneously together with topical imiquimod. Patients were given eight vaccinations, in weeks 1, 3, 5, 7, 11, 15, 19 and 23, which matched visits V03 through V10. All donors had newly diagnosed IDH1-mutant astrocytomas of WHO grade 3 or 4 that showed loss of nuclear ATRX. The samples were drawn from NOA16, a multicentre, single-arm, open-label phase I trial in Germany that tested a mutant IDH1 peptide vaccine in humans for the first time. Genomic DNA for TCRB sequencing was extracted from EDTA blood using the DNeasy Blood and Tissue Kit.

The receptor comes from a man aged 35-49 years with glioma. The chain is assembled from TRBV2 and TRBJ1-3; no D segment can be confidently identified. Specimen: PBMCs, collected from a glioma patient whose treatment included an IDH1 peptide vaccine. Here is the DNA: TGTGCCAGCAGTACGTTTTCCGGGGTAAACACCATATATTTT. Translated, it gives CASSTFSGVNTIYF.